Given below is one T cell receptor (beta chain) in context. The sample is drawn from a study of blood T cell repertoires in COVID-19. The overall study: The origin of the acute and convalescent COVID-19 samples was the United States, Italy and Spain.

J gave up 0 bases and V 6 bases, and 9 bases lay outside the gene matches. Looked up from germline, CDR1 is LGHDT and CDR2 is YNNKEL (reference sequence). The CDR3 is 19 amino acids. Per the authors' pipeline: Estimated nucleated cell counts came from reference gene primer amplification. Generated by immunoSEQ multiplex PCR, the TCRdb table keeps only in-frame clones and is missing some. V, J and clone size are taken as reported in that table, and D and trimming were inferred from the DNA itself. Altogether hundreds of thousands of clones are present, 80% to 90% being singletons, with the ten largest covering 2% to 2.5%.

The chain combines TRBV3-1 (or the pseudogene TRBV3-2) with TRBJ2-1, with 15 bases identical to TRBD2. The sequencing sample was made of PBMCs or T cells enriched from blood (not recorded which). This receptor was taken from a woman aged 18-30 years who had recovered from COVID-19. The CDR3 DNA follows: TGTGCCAGCAGACCACGGACTAGCGGGGGGGCGTACTCCTACAATGAGCAGTTCTTC. Amino acids: CASRPRTSGGAYSYNEQFF.